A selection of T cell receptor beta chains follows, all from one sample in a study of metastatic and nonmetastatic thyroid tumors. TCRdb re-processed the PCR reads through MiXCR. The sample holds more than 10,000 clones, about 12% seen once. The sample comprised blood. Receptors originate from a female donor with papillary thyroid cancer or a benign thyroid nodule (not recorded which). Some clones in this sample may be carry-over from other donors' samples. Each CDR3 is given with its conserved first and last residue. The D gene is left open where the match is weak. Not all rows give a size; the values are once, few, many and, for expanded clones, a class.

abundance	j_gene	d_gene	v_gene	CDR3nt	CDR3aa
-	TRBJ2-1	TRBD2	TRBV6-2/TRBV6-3	TGTGCCAGCAGTTTTGGACTAGACGGAGGTGAGCAGTTCTTC	CASSFGLDGGEQFF
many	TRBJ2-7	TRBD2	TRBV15	TGTGCCACCAGCAGAGTAGCGGGGGTCATTTACGAGCAGTACTTC	CATSRVAGVIYEQYF
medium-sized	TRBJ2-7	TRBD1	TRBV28	TGTGCCATCGAATCGACAGGGACGGTAAACGAGCAGTACTTC	CAIESTGTVNEQYF
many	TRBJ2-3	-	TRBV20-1	TGCAGTGCTAGAGATGGACGCCTGGGGGGTAATACGCAGTATTTT	CSARDGRLGGNTQYF
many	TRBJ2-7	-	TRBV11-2	TGTGCCAGCAGCCCGAGGACGGTTGGGGCCTACGAGCAGTACTTC	CASSPRTVGAYEQYF
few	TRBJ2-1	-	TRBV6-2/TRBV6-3	TGTGTCAGCAGTTACTCCCGGGACTCCACCTCTGAGCAGTTCTTC	CVSSYSRDSTSEQFF
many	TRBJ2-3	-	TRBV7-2	TGTGCCAGCAGCCTCCAAGGGAGCACAGATACGCAGTATTTT	CASSLQGSTDTQYF
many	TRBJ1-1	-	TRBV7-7	TGTGCTAGCAGCTTAGGGGCGAACACTGAAGCTTTCTTT	CASSLGANTEAFF
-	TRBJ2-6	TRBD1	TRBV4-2	TGTGCCAGCAGCGCGGGACAGGGGGCTTACGGGACCAACGTCCTGACTTTC	CASSAGQGAYGTNVLTF
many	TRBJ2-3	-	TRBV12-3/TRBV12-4	TGTGCCAGCAACGACAGATTTCGCACAGATACGCAGTATTTT	CASNDRFRTDTQYF
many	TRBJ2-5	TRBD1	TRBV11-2	TGTGCCAGCAGCTTCGGCGGGACAGGGGGCTTTGAGACCCAGTACTTC	CASSFGGTGGFETQYF
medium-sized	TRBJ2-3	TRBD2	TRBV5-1	TGCGCCAGCAGCCCCAAGGCAAGCGGGGGGGCAGATACGCAGTATTTT	CASSPKASGGADTQYF
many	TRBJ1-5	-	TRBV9	TGTGCCAGCAGCGTAGAGGGGAATAGCAATCAGCCCCAGCATTTT	CASSVEGNSNQPQHF
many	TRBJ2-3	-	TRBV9	TGTGCCAGCAGCGTACAGGGAATTGTTACAGATACGCAGTATTTT	CASSVQGIVTDTQYF
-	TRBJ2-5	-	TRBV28	TGTGCCAGCAGTTTATTGCCGGGGGCGTCTCGTAATCAAGAGACCCAGTACTTC	CASSLLPGASRNQETQYF
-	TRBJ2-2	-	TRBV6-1	TGTGCCAGCACCCAGAACACCCGCCGGGAGCTGTTTTTT	CASTQNTRRELFF
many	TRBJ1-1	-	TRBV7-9	TGTGCCAGCAGCTTCGGGGGCGCAGCTTTCTTT	CASSFGGAAFF
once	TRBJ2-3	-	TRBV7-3	TGTGCCAGCAGCTTAACGGCGAGGTCGCCGGATTCCGTCACAGATACGCAGTATTTT	CASSLTARSPDSVTDTQYF
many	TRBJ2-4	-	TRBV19	TGTGCCAGTAGTATGGGCGATTTAGCCAAAAACATTCAGTACTTC	CASSMGDLAKNIQYF
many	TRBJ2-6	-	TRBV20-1	TGCAGTGCCCAAGCGGGGGCCAACGTCCTGACTTTC	CSAQAGANVLTF
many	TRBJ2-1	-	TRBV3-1	TGTGCCAGCAGCCAAGATTTTTCCAGCCTTGAGCAGTTCTTC	CASSQDFSSLEQFF
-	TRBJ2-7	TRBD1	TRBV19	TGTGCCAGTAGTATAGGGACAGGGGGCTACGACGAGCAGTACTTC	CASSIGTGGYDEQYF
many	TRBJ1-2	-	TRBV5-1	TGCGCCAGCAGCTTGGAGTCGGGGCCGACTAACTATGGCTACACCTTC	CASSLESGPTNYGYTF
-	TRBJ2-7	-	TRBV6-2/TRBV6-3	TGTGCCAGCGACGTCAGGGGACCCGCGGTCGTCCCCTACGAGCAGTACTTC	CASDVRGPAVVPYEQYF
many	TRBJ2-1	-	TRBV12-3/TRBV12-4	TGTGCCAGCAGTCCAACCGACACGCGCAATGAGCAGTTCTTC	CASSPTDTRNEQFF
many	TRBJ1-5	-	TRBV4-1	TGCGCCAGCAGCCAAGTGGTGGGCTCGGGGAATCAGCCCCAGCATTTT	CASSQVVGSGNQPQHF
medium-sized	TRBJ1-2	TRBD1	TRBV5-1	TGCGCCAGCAGACGGGGACAGGGGGACTATGGCTACACCTTC	CASRRGQGDYGYTF
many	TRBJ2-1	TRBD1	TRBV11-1	TGTGCCAGCAGAGACAGGGTTCGCGGAATTTGGAATGAGCAGTTCTTC	CASRDRVRGIWNEQFF
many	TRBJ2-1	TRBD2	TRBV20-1	TGCAGTGCTCCTCTAGCGGGAGTTCACAATGAGCAGTTCTTC	CSAPLAGVHNEQFF
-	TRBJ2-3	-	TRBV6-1	TGTGCCAGCAGTGAAGCCCCAGGGGTCGCAGATACACAGTATTTT	CASSEAPGVADTQYF
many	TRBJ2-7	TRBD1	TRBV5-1	TGCGCCAGCAGCTCCGGACAGGGGCTAGGGCAGCAGTACTTC	CASSSGQGLGQQYF
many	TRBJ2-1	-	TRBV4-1	TGCGCCAGCAGCCTCGGAGACAGGCCTACCTACAATGAGCAGTTCTTC	CASSLGDRPTYNEQFF
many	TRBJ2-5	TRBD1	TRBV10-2	TGCGCCAGCGGGACCGCGGGACAGGGCACAGCGACCCAGTACTTC	CASGTAGQGTATQYF
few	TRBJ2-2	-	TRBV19	TGTGCCAGTAGTATTGGTGAGACTGGGGAGCTGTTTTTT	CASSIGETGELFF
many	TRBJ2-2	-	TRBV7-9	TGTGCCAGCAGCTCAACCGGGGAGCTGTTTTTT	CASSSTGELFF